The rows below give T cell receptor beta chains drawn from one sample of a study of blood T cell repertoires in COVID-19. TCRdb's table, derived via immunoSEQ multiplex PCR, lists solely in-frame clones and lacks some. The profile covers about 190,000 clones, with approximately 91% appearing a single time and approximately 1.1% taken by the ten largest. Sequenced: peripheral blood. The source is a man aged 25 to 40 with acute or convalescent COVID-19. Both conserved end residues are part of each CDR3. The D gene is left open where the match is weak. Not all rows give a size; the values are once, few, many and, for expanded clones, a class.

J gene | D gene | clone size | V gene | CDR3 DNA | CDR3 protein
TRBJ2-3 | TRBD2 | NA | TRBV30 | TGTGCCTGGAGTTTTATAGCGGGGGGAAGTATAGATACGCAGTATTTT | CAWSFIAGGSIDTQYF
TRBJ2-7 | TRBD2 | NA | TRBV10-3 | TGTGCCATCAGTGACAGCGGGGGGCCAAACTCCTACGAGCAGTACTTC | CAISDSGGPNSYEQYF
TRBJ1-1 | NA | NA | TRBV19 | TGTGCCAGTAGTATAACCGGTTATGAAGCTTTCTTT | CASSITGYEAFF
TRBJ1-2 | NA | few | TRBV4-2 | TGTGCCAGCAGCCAAGATCAATACAGGGCAGGGAACTATGGCTACACCTTC | CASSQDQYRAGNYGYTF
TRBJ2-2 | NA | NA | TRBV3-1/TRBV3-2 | TGTGCCAGCAGCCATTCCGTCGGGGAGCTGTTTTTT | CASSHSVGELFF
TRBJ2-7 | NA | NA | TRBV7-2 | TGTGCCAGCAGCCCTACCTCAGGGGTGCAGCAGTACTTC | CASSPTSGVQQYF
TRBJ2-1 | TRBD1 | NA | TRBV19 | TGTGCCAGTAGTTTGCTTGGGACAGGCAAAAGTCACAATGAGCAGTTCTTC | CASSLLGTGKSHNEQFF
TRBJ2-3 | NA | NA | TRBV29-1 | TGCAGCGTTGAAAGGGGCTTTGGAGATACGCAGTATTTT | CSVERGFGDTQYF
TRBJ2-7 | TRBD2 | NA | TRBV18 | TGTGCCAGCTCGCCCACCACTACTAGCGGCCGGGGGGAGCAGTACTTC | CASSPTTTSGRGEQYF
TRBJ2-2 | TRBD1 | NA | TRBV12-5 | TGTGCTAGTGGTTTTCCAGGGGGCGCAAGCACCGGGGAGCTGTTTTTT | CASGFPGGASTGELFF
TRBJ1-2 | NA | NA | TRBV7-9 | TGTGCCAGCAGCCCAACGACAGAGAACTATGGCTACACCTTC | CASSPTTENYGYTF
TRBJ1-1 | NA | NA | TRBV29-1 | TGCAGCGTTGAGCCGTGGGCAGGGGCAAGGGGGACTGAAGCTTTCTTT | CSVEPWAGARGTEAFF
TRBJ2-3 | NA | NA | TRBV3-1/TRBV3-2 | TGTGCCAGCAGTGGGACTGCTAGCACAGATACGCAGTATTTT | CASSGTASTDTQYF
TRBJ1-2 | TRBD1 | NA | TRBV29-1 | TGCAGCGTTGCCACAGGGGGCTGGGGCTACACCTTC | CSVATGGWGYTF
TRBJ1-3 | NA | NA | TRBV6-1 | TGTGCCAGCAGTGAAGTATTATCGGGAAACACCATATATTTT | CASSEVLSGNTIYF
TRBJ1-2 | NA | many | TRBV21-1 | TGTGCCAGCAGCGTTCGCACCGACAGGGTATATGGCTACACCTTC | CASSVRTDRVYGYTF
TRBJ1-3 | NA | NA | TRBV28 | TGTGCCAGCAGTTTAGGGTTTGTCGGGGAGGACACCATATATTTT | CASSLGFVGEDTIYF
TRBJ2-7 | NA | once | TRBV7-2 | TGTGCCAGCAGCTTATCGGCGGTGGCGGGCTACGAGCAGTACTTC | CASSLSAVAGYEQYF
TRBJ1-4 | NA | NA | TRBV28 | TGTGCCAGCACCCCCTCCGGGGGTTTTGAAAAACTGTTTTTT | CASTPSGGFEKLFF
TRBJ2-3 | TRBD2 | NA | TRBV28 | TGTGCCAGCACTGGCGGGGGGCGCGATACGCAGTATTTT | CASTGGGRDTQYF
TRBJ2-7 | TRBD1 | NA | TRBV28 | TGTGCCAGCAGTTTACTTAACTTGAGACAGGGTGTTATCTACGAGCAGTACTTC | CASSLLNLRQGVIYEQYF
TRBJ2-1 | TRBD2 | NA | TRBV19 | TGTGCCAGTAGTTCCATTAGGACTAGCACCGACAATGAGCAGTTCTTC | CASSSIRTSTDNEQFF
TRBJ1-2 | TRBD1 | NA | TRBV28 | TGTGCCAGCAGTTTAACCTCCGGACAGGGGTACGATGGCTACACCTTC | CASSLTSGQGYDGYTF
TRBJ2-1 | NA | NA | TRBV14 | TGTGCCAGCAGCCCTTTTCAGGGGGGTTACAATGAGCAGTTCTTC | CASSPFQGGYNEQFF
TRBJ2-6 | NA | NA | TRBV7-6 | TGTGCCAGCAGCTTTTCAGACTACTCTGGGGCCAACGTCCTGACTTTC | CASSFSDYSGANVLTF
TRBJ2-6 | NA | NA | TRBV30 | TGTGCCTGGTCATTGGAACAGGCGCTCGGGGCCAACGTCCTGACTTTC | CAWSLEQALGANVLTF
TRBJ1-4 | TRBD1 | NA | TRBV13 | TGTGCCAGCAGCTCCATGTTGACAGGGTCTAATGAAAAACTGTTTTTT | CASSSMLTGSNEKLFF
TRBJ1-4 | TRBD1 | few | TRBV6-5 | TGTGCCAGCAGAACTGACGGGACAGGGGACGGAAAACTGTTTTTT | CASRTDGTGDGKLFF
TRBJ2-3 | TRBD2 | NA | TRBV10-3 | TGTGCCATCAGTGGTCATGCGGGAGGCACAGATACGCAGTATTTT | CAISGHAGGTDTQYF
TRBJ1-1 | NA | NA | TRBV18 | TGTGCCAGCTCACGGACAGACGCGAACACTGAAGCTTTCTTT | CASSRTDANTEAFF